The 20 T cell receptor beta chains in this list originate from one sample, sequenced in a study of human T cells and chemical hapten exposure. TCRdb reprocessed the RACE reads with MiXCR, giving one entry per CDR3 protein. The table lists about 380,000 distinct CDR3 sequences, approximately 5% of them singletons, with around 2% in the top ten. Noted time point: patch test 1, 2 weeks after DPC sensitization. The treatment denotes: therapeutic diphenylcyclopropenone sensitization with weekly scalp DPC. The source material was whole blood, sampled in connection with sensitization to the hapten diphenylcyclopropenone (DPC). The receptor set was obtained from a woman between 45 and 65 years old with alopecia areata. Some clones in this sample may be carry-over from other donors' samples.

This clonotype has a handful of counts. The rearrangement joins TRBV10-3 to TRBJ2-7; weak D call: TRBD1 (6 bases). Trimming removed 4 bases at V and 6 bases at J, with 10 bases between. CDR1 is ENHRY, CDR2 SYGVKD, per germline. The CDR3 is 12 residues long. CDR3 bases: TGTGCCATCAGTGTTAGGGGGTCCGAGCAGTACTTC. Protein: CAISVRGSEQYF.

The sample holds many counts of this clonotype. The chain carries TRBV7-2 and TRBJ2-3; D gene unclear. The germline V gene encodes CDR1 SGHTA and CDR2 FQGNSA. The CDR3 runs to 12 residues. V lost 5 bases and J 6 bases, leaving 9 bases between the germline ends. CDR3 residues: CASSTLGDTQYF. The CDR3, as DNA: TGTGCCAGCAGCACCCTCGGTGATACGCAGTATTTT.

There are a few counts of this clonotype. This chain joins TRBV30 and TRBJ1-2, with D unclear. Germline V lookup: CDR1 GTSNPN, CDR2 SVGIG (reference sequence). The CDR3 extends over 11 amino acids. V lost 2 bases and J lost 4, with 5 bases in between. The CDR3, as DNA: TGTGCCTGGAGTTCAGCCTATGGCTACACCTTC. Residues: CAWSSAYGYTF.

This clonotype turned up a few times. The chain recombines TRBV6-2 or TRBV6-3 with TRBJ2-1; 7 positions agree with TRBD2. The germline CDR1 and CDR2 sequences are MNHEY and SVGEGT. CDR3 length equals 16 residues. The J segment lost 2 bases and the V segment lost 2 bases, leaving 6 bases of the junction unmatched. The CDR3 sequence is CASSYKREAPYNEQFF. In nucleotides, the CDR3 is TGTGCCAGCAGTTACAAACGGGAGGCCCCCTACAATGAGCAGTTCTTC.

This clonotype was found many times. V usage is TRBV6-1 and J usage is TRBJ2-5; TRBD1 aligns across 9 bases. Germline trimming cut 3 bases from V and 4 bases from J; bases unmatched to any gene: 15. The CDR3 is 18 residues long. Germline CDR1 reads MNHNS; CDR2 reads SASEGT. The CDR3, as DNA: TGTGCCAGCAGTGACCGGTCCAGGACAGGGGATAATCGAGAGACCCAGTACTTC. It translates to CASSDRSRTGDNRETQYF.

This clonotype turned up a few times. Here the CDR3 reads CSARDRAGHYGYTF. The CDR3, as DNA: TGCAGTGCTAGAGATCGCGCAGGGCACTATGGCTACACCTTC. The chain carries TRBV20-1 and TRBJ1-2; the D gene is possibly TRBD1 (5 bases). V was cut by 0 bases and J by 3 bases, with 11 bases left in between. Germline CDR1 is DFQATT and CDR2 is SNEGSKA (reference sequence). CDR3 length: 14 residues.

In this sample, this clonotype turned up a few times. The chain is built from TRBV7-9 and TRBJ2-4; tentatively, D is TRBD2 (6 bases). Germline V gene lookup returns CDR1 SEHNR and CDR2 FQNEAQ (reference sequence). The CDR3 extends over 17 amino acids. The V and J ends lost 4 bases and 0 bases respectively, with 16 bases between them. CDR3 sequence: CASSSLSVEGAKNIQYF. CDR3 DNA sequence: TGTGCCAGCAGCTCCCTATCAGTGGAGGGAGCCAAAAACATTCAGTACTTC.

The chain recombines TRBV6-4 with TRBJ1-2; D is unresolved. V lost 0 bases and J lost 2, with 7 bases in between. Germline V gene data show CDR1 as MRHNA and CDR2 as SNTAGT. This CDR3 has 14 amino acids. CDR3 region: CASSDSYSNYGYTF. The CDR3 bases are TGTGCCAGCAGTGACTCCTACAGCAACTATGGCTACACCTTC.

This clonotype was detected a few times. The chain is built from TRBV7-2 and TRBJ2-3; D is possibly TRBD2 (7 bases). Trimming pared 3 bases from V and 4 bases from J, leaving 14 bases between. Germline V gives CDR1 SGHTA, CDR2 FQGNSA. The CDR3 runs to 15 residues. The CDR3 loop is CASSFGRGGPDTQYF. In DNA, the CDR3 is TGTGCCAGCAGCTTTGGAAGGGGGGGCCCAGATACGCAGTATTTT.

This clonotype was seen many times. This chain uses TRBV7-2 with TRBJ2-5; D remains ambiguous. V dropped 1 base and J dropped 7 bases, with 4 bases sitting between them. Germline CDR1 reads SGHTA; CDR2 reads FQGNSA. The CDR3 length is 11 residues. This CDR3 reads CASSLDATQYF. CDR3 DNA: TGTGCCAGCAGCTTAGATGCGACCCAGTACTTC.

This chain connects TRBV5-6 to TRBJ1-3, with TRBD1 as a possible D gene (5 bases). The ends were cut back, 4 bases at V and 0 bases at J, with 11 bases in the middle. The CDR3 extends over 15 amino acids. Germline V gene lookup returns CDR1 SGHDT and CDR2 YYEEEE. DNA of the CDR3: TGTGCCAGCAGCGTGGGACGGCTCTCTGGAAACACCATATATTTT. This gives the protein CASSVGRLSGNTIYF.

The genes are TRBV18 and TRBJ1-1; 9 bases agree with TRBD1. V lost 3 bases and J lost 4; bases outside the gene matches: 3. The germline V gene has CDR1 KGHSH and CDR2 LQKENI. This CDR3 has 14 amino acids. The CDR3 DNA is TGTGCCAGCTCACCGGACAGGGGCACCACTGAAGCTTTCTTT. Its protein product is CASSPDRGTTEAFF.

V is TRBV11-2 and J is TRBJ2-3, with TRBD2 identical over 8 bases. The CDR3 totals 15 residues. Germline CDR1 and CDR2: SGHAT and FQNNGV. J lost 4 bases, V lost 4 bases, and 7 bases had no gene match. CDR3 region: CASSYGGAGADTQYF. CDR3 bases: TGTGCCAGCAGCTACGGGGGGGCTGGGGCAGATACGCAGTATTTT.

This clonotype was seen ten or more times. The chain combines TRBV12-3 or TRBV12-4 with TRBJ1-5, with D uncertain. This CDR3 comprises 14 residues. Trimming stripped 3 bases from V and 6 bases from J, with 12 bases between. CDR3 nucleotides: TGTGCCAGCAGTTTGTGGGGTGTGGGTCAGCCCCAGCATTTT. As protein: CASSLWGVGQPQHF.

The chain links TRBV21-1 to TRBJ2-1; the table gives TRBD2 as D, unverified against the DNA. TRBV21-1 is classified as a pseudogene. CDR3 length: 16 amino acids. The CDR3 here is CASSHLAGGFYNEQFF. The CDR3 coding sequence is TGTGCCAGCAGCCATCTAGCGGGAGGGTTCTACAATGAGCAGTTCTTC.

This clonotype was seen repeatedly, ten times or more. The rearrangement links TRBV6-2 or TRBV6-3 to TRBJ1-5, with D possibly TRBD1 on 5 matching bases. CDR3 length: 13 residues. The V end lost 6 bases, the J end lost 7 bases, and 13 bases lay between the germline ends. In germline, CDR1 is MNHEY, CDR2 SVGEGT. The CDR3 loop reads CASSERRGQPQHF. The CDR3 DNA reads TGTGCCAGCAGCGAACGAAGGGGCCAGCCCCAGCATTTT.

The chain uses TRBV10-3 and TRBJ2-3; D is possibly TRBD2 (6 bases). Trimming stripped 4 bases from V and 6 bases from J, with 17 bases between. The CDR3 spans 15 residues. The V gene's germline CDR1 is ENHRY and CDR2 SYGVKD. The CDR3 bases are TGTGCCATCAGTGGGGGCGGGGTCCCGCGGGATACGCAGTATTTT. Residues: CAISGGGVPRDTQYF.

The CDR3 is CASSLDGRSNTEAFF. The CDR3 DNA follows: TGCGCCAGCAGCTTGGATGGGAGGTCGAACACTGAAGCTTTCTTT. V is TRBV5-1 and J is TRBJ1-1; the D is unclear. V was cut by 0 bases and J by 1 base, with 10 bases left in between. The CDR3 has 15 residues. CDR1 is SGHRS and CDR2 is YFSETQ in the germline V gene.

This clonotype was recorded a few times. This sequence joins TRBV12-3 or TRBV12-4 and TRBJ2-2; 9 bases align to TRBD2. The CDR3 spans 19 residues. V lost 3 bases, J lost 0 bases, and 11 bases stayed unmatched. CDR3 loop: CASSLLGLAGSANTGELFF. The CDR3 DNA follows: TGTGCCAGCAGTTTGTTGGGTCTAGCGGGAAGTGCGAACACCGGGGAGCTGTTTTTT.

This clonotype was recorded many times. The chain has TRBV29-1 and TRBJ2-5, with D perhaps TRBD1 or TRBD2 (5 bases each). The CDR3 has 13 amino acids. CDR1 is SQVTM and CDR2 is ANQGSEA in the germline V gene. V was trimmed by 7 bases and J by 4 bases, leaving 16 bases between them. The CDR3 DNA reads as TGCAGCGCCCCCGGGACCTCCGGAGAGACCCAGTACTTC. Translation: CSAPGTSGETQYF.